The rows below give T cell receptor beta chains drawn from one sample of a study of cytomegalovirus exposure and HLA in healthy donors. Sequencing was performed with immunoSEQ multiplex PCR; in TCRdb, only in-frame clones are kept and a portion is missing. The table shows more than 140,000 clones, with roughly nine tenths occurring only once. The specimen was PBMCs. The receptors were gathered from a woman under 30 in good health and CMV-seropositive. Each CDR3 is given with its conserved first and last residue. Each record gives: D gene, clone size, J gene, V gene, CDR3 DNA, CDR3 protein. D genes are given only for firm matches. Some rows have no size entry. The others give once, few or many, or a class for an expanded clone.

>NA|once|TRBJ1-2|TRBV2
TGTGCCAGCACATGGACAGCCTACTCAGTCAGTGGCTACACCTTC
CASTWTAYSVSGYTF
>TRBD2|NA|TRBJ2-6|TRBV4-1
TGCGCCAGCAGCCAACCTCGACTAGCGGTACGAACTGGGGCCAACGTCCTGACTTTC
CASSQPRLAVRTGANVLTF
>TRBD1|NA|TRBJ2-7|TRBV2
TGTGCCAGCACCTGGGCGACAGGGGACGAGCAGTACTTC
CASTWATGDEQYF
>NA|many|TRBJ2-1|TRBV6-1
TGTGCCAGCAGTGAAGCGGTGACAGAGTACAATGAGCAGTTCTTC
CASSEAVTEYNEQFF
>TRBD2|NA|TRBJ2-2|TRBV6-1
TGTGCCAGCAGTGATTTGGTGACTAGCGGGAGGGAGCTGTTTTTT
CASSDLVTSGRELFF
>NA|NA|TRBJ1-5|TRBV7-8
TGTGCCAGCAGTCCCAAACGGGATCAGCCCCAGCATTTT
CASSPKRDQPQHF
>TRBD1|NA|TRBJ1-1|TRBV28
TGTGCCAGCAGTCCGTCCCCAGACAGGGCGAACACTGAAGCTTTCTTT
CASSPSPDRANTEAFF
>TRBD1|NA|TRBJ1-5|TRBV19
TGTGCCAGTAGTATAGACGGACAGGGCACCAGTCAGCCCCAGCATTTT
CASSIDGQGTSQPQHF
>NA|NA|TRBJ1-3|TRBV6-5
TGTGCCAGCAGTTACAGTGACAGCCCTGGAAACACCATATATTTT
CASSYSDSPGNTIYF
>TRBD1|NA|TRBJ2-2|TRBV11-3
TGTGCCAGCAGTCATGGGACAGTTGACGGGGAGCTGTTTTTT
CASSHGTVDGELFF
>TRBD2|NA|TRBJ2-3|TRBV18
TGTGCCAGCTCACCCAGGGCGTCTAGCGGGAGGACAGATACGCAGTATTTT
CASSPRASSGRTDTQYF
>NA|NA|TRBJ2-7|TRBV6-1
TGTGCCAGCACCACTTCTATAGTATTCTACGAGCAGTACTTC
CASTTSIVFYEQYF
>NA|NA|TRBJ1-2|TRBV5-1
TGCGCCAGCAGCTTGGCCGAGGGCCAAGGGACCTTC
CASSLAEGQGTF
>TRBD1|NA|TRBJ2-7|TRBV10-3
TGTGCCATCACCGATGCCGGGACAGCCTACGAGCAGTACTTC
CAITDAGTAYEQYF
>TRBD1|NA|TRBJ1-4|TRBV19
TGTGCCAGTAGTATGCGGTATGGGACAGGGACAAATGAAAAACTGTTTTTT
CASSMRYGTGTNEKLFF
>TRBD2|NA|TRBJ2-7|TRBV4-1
TGCGCCAGCAGTACTCTAGCGGCGCCCTCCTACGAGCAGTACTTC
CASSTLAAPSYEQYF
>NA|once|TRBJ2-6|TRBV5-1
TGCGCCAGCAGCTTGGGCGGGACTGGGGCCAACGTCCTGACTTTC
CASSLGGTGANVLTF
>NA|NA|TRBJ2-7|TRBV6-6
TGTGCCAGCAGAACAGGCATCGACGAGCAGTACTTC
CASRTGIDEQYF
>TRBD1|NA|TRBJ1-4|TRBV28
TGTGCCAGCAGTTTTCAGACAGGGGGTCCACCGGGGGAAAAACTGTTTTTT
CASSFQTGGPPGEKLFF
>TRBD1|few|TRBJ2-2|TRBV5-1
TGCGCCAGCAGCTTGGGACAGGGCGGCACCGGGGAGCTGTTTTTT
CASSLGQGGTGELFF
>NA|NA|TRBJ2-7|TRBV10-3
TGTGCCATCAGTGAGTCGATGGGGGGCGAGCAGTACTTC
CAISESMGGEQYF
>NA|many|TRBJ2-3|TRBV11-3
TGTGCCAGCAGCTTAGGGACATCCACAGATACGCAGTATTTT
CASSLGTSTDTQYF
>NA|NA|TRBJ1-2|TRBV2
TGTGCCAGCAGTTACGGGGAGGGTGGCTACACCTTC
CASSYGEGGYTF
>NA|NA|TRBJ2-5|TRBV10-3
TGTGCCATCAGTGTGACGGGGGAAGAGACCCAGTACTTC
CAISVTGEETQYF
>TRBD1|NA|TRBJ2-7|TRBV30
TGTGCCTGGAGTGTGACAGGGCCCGAGCAGTACTTC
CAWSVTGPEQYF
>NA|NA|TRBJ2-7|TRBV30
TGTGCCTGGAGTGTACATCTGGCAGGGGACGAGCAGTACTTC
CAWSVHLAGDEQYF
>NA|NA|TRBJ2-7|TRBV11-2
TGTGCCAGCAGCTTAGCCTTGACAGGAACCTACGAGCAGTACTTC
CASSLALTGTYEQYF
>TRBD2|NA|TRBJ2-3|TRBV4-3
TGCGCCAGCAGCCAAGGGGTTAATTTTAGGGAGGCTAGCGGGAGCTCAGATACGCAGTATTTT
CASSQGVNFREASGSSDTQYF
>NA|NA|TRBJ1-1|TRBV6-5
TGTGCCAGCAGTTACGATGGGGCTGGGAACACTGAAGCTTTCTTT
CASSYDGAGNTEAFF
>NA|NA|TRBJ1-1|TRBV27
TGTGCCAGCAGTTTAGTTGGGAGTCGGACTGAAGCTTTCTTT
CASSLVGSRTEAFF
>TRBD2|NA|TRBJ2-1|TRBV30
TGTGCGGGGCTAGCGGGAGGGGTTGAGCAGTTCTTC
CAGLAGGVEQFF